The 9 T cell receptor beta chains presented below share a single source sample, sequenced in a study of regulatory T cells in long-lasting Graves disease. Time point: newly diagnosed GD, antithyroid drugs for less than 3 months. PBMC RNA was the source of the TCR library. Researchers made TCR beta libraries by using iRepertoire HTBI primers and running Arm-PCR on CDR3 regions. Each CDR3 protein is one row after TCRdb ran MiXCR on the multiplex PCR reads. In the table there are fewer than 650,000 distinct CDR3 sequences, 16% of which are singletons. These records were also assigned to another study, of T cells in Graves' hyperthyroidism and ophthalmopathy.

The sample here was peripheral blood mononuclear cells (PBMCs), taken at new diagnosis, from a patient treated with antithyroid drugs. Receptors originate from a man aged 18 to 29 with Graves disease.

The J gene is TRBJ1-2, the V gene TRBV20-1; TRBD1 matches 7 bases. CDR1 and CDR2 from the germline V gene are DFQATT and SNEGSKA (reference sequence). The CDR3 spans 17 residues. V lost 6 bases and J lost 4; bases outside the gene matches: 20. The CDR3 loop is CSAPGTALIGPSYGYTF. CDR3 coding DNA: TGCAGTGCGCCGGGGACAGCACTCATAGGCCCGAGCTATGGCTACACCTTC.

This clonotype was recorded many times. This chain connects TRBV6-1 to TRBJ2-7, with no clear D. The CDR3 has 15 amino acids. Trimming pared 0 bases from V and 4 bases from J, leaving 13 bases between. Germline V gene lookup returns CDR1 MNHNS and CDR2 SASEGT. CDR3 bases: TGTGCCAGCAGTGAAGCTGGAGTTACCGCATACGAGCAGTACTTC. Translation gives CASSEAGVTAYEQYF.

The V call is TRBV6-9, the J call TRBJ1-2, with D unclear. CDR1 and CDR2 from the germline V gene are MNHGY and SVAAGI. CDR3 length: 14 residues. Trimming left V 3 bases short and J 0 bases short, with 8 bases between. CDR3 amino acids: CASSYALTNYGYTF. CDR3 sequence (DNA): TGTGCCAGCAGTTACGCTCTTACTAACTATGGCTACACCTTC.

J is TRBJ2-1 and V is TRBV6-1; possibly TRBD1 for D (6 bases). The V end lost 1 base, the J end lost 10 bases, and 14 bases lay between the germline ends. This CDR3 comprises 14 residues. Germline-derived CDR1 and CDR2 are MNHNS and SASEGT. In nucleotides, the CDR3 is TGTGCCAGCAGTGAAGGGGGGACATATACCGAGCAGTTCTTC. Its protein product is CASSEGGTYTEQFF.

This clonotype was counted at least ten times. The chain combines TRBV7-2 with TRBJ2-5; tentative D call: TRBD1 (5 bases). Per germline, CDR1 SGHTA and CDR2 FQGNSA. The CDR3 runs to 13 residues. V lost 1 base to trimming and J lost 5 bases, with 8 bases between them. CDR3 protein: CASSLGQYETQYF. The DNA for the CDR3 is TGTGCCAGCAGCTTAGGACAGTACGAGACCCAGTACTTC. Looking up the rest from reference TRBV7-2 and TRBJ2-5 gives the full variable domain: GAGVSQSPSNKVTEKGKDVELRCDPISGHTALYWYRQSLGQGLEFLIYFQGNSAPDKSGLPSDRFSAERTGGSVSTLTIQRTQQEDSAVYLCASSLGQYETQYFGPGTRLLVL.

The chain combines TRBV28 with TRBJ2-3, with 10 nucleotides matching TRBD1. The germline gives CDR1 MDHEN, CDR2 SYDVKM. The ends lost 5 bases at V and 5 bases at J; junction bases unmatched: 10. The CDR3 contains 16 residues. The CDR3 is CASSKATGGRGDTQYF. In DNA, the CDR3 is TGTGCCAGCAGTAAAGCGACAGGGGGCCGGGGAGATACGCAGTATTTT.

The table lists this clonotype with many counts. The junction departs from the called germline gene at one end, perhaps through a read error. This rearrangement joins TRBV5-1 to TRBJ2-5, with 9 bases matching TRBD1. CDR3 length equals 15 residues. Germline V gene lookup returns CDR1 SGHRS and CDR2 YFSETQ. The CDR3 DNA follows: TGTGCCAGCAGCTTAGGGACAGGGACCCAAGAGACCCAGTACTTC. It translates to CASSLGTGTQETQYF.

The V gene is TRBV4-1, the J gene TRBJ1-5, with D possibly TRBD1 on 5 matching bases. This CDR3 has 14 amino acids. V lost 6 bases and J 5 bases, leaving 14 bases between the germline ends. The germline V gene encodes CDR1 MGHRA and CDR2 YSYEKL. The DNA for the CDR3 is TGCGCCAGCAGACAATTGGGCAGGGATCAGCCCCAGCATTTT. This encodes CASRQLGRDQPQHF.

In this sample, this clonotype turned up a few times. The chain has TRBV19 and TRBJ2-1; 9 bases align to TRBD2. V was clipped by 4 bases and J by 3 bases; unmatched bases: 7. The germline CDR1 and CDR2 sequences are LNHDA and SQIVND (reference sequence). The CDR3 sequence is 16 residues long. This CDR3 reads CASSRRLAEGYNEQFF. In DNA, the CDR3 is TGTGCCAGTAGTAGACGACTAGCGGAGGGCTACAATGAGCAGTTCTTC.